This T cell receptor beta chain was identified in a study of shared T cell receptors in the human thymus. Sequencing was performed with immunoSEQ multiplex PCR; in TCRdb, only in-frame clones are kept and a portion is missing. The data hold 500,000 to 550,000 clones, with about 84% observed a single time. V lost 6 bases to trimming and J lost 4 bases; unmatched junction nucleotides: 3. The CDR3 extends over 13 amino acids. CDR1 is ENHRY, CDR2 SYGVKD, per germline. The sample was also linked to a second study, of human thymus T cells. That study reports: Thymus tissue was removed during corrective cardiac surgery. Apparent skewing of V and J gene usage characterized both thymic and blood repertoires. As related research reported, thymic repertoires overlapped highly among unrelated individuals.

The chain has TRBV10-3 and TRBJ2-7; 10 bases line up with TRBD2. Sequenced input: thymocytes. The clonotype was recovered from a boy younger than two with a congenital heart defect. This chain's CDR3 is CAIRAGGPYEQYF. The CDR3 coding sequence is TGTGCCATCAGAGCGGGAGGGCCATACGAGCAGTACTTC.